Below, 3 T cell receptor beta chains from the same sample are listed, as sequenced in a study of CD8 T cells in Susac syndrome. cDNA came from 0.5 to 1 ug RNA primed by random hexamers. TCRdb redid the calling of the immunoSEQ multiplex PCR reads with MiXCR, one entry per CDR3 protein. The data hold some 160,000 distinct CDR3 sequences, with approximately 94% observed a single time. Sequencing was carried out using CD4+ T cells from PBMCs. These receptor sequences come from a human donor with Susac syndrome.

The rearrangement uses TRBV19 and TRBJ1-1; D perhaps matches TRBD1 (5 bases). The CDR3 sequence is 13 residues long. The V gene's germline CDR1 is LNHDA and CDR2 SQIVND (reference sequence). The V gene lost 5 bases and the J gene lost 0 bases, with 7 bases spanning the gap. CDR3 in amino acids: CASSVQVNTEAFF. The CDR3 DNA reads as TGTGCCAGTAGTGTACAGGTGAACACTGAAGCTTTCTTT. Looking up the rest from reference TRBV19 and TRBJ1-1 gives the full variable domain: DGGITQSPKYLFRKEGQNVTLSCEQNLNHDAMYWYRQDPGQGLRLIYYSQIVNDFQKGDIAEGYSVSREKKESFPLTVTSAQKNPTAFYLCASSVQVNTEAFFGQGTRLTVV.

The chain combines TRBV19 with TRBJ1-2; a weak D match, TRBD1 (5 bases). This CDR3 is 13 amino acids long. V was pared by 6 bases and J by 5 bases, with 13 bases between. Germline CDR1 is LNHDA and CDR2 is SQIVND (reference sequence). The CDR3 DNA sequence: TGTGCCAGTAGCCGGACACAGGAGTATGGCTACACCTTC. Its translation: CASSRTQEYGYTF.

This chain joins TRBV29-1 and TRBJ2-5; 7 positions agree with TRBD1. CDR3 size: 14 residues. The J segment lost 0 bases and the V segment lost 6 bases, leaving 7 bases of the junction unmatched. Germline V CDR1 and CDR2: SQVTM, ANQGSEA. This chain's CDR3 is CSVARGQNQETQYF. The CDR3 DNA reads TGCAGCGTCGCACGGGGACAGAACCAAGAGACCCAGTACTTC.